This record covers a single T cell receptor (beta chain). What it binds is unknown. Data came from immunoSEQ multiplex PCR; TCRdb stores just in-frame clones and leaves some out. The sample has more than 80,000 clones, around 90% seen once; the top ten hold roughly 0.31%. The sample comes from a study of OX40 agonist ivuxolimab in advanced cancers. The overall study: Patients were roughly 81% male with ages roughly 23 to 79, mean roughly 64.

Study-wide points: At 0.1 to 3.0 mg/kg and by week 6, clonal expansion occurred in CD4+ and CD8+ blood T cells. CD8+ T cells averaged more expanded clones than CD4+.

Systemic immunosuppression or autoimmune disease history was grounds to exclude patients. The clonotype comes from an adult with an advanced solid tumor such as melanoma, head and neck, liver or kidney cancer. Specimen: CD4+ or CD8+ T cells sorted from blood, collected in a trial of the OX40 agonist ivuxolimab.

CDR3 coding DNA: TGTGCCAGCAGCTTAACGGGACAGGGGGCAAATGAGCAGTTCTTC. Its translation is CASSLTGQGANEQFF. The V gene is TRBV7-2, the J gene TRBJ2-1; 12 bases are a match to TRBD1. J lost 7 bases, V lost 2 bases, and 3 bases had no gene match. The CDR3 loop spans 15 amino acids. Germline V lookup: CDR1 SGHTA, CDR2 FQGNSA.